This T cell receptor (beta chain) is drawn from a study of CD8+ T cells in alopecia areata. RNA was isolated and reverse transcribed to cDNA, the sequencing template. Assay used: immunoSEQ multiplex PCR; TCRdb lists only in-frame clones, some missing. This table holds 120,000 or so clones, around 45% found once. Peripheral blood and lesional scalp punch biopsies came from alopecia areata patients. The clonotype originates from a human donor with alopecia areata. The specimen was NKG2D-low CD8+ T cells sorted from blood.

The CDR3: CASSDTPSDTYEQYF. Here the CDR3 DNA reads TGTGCCAGCAGTGATACCCCATCGGACACCTACGAGCAGTACTTC. The chain employs TRBV6-1 and TRBJ2-7, with D possibly matching TRBD1 (5 bases). Per germline, CDR1 MNHNS and CDR2 SASEGT. The CDR3 extends over 15 amino acids. V lost 3 bases to trimming and J lost 2 bases, with 14 bases between them.